Listed below are T cell receptor beta chains from one sample, sequenced in a study of blood T cell repertoires in COVID-19. The repertoire was sequenced with immunoSEQ multiplex PCR; TCRdb's copy has only in-frame clones and lacks some. Here the sample spans some 190,000 clones, roughly 84% being singletons. The sequencing sample was made of peripheral blood. All receptors come from a human donor in a cohort sampled during active COVID-19. The CDR3 runs from the conserved cysteine through the conserved F or W. A D gene is named only where the DNA matches it firmly. The size of a clone is reported for some rows only, either as once, few or many, or as a class for expanded clones.

TRBJ1-4 | - | 13 | - | TRBV7-8 | CASSLSRNEKLFF | TGTGCCAGCAGCTTAAGCAGGAATGAAAAACTGTTTTTT
TRBJ2-1 | - | 12 | - | TRBV24-1 | CATSAELNEQFF | TGTGCCACCAGTGCCGAGCTGAATGAGCAGTTCTTC
TRBJ1-4 | - | 15 | - | TRBV14 | CASSRRTVHNEKLFF | TGTGCCAGCAGCCGACGGACAGTACACAATGAAAAACTGTTTTTT
TRBJ1-1 | - | 13 | - | TRBV12-5 | CASGPPSPLEAFF | TGTGCTAGTGGTCCCCCAAGCCCTCTAGAAGCTTTCTTT
TRBJ2-7 | TRBD1 | 14 | - | TRBV19 | CASSSGQGAYEQYF | TGTGCCAGTAGTTCGGGACAGGGAGCGTACGAGCAGTACTTC
TRBJ2-7 | - | 14 | few | TRBV10-3 | CAISEAGDVYEQYF | TGTGCCATCAGTGAAGCCGGGGATGTCTACGAGCAGTACTTC
TRBJ1-2 | - | 16 | - | TRBV28 | CASSPLGRPGNYGYTF | TGTGCCAGCAGTCCACTTGGGAGGCCCGGTAACTATGGCTACACCTTC
TRBJ2-3 | TRBD2 | 15 | few | TRBV7-2 | CASSSRLAGGVTQYF | TGTGCCAGCAGCTCCCGACTAGCGGGAGGAGTTACGCAGTATTTT
TRBJ2-6 | TRBD1 | 18 | - | TRBV19 | CASNPRRQGPSGANVLTF | TGTGCCAGTAACCCCCGAAGACAGGGACCCTCTGGGGCCAACGTCCTGACTTTC
TRBJ1-1 | - | 12 | - | TRBV7-9 | CASGQLNTEAFF | TGTGCCAGCGGACAGCTGAACACTGAAGCTTTCTTT
TRBJ1-2 | TRBD1 | 14 | - | TRBV5-1 | CASSLEDRTGGYTF | TGCGCCAGCAGCTTGGAGGACAGGACGGGTGGCTACACCTTC
TRBJ2-5 | TRBD2 | 17 | - | TRBV7-8 | CASSQGLAGGNQETQYF | TGTGCCAGCAGCCAGGGACTAGCGGGGGGCAACCAAGAGACCCAGTACTTC
TRBJ2-1 | - | 15 | - | TRBV18 | CASSGGSVPYNEQFF | TGTGCCAGCTCAGGGGGGTCTGTGCCCTACAATGAGCAGTTCTTC
TRBJ2-2 | - | 15 | - | TRBV27 | CASSFQAANTGELFF | TGTGCCAGCAGTTTTCAGGCCGCGAACACCGGGGAGCTGTTTTTT
TRBJ1-3 | - | 15 | - | TRBV9 | CASSPTGMKLDTIYF | TGTGCCAGCAGCCCCACAGGAATGAAGCTGGACACCATATATTTT
TRBJ2-3 | TRBD1 | 14 | few | TRBV5-1 | CASSRDSSTDTQYF | TGCGCCAGCAGTCGGGACAGTAGCACAGATACGCAGTATTTT
TRBJ2-1 | TRBD2 | 15 | - | TRBV19 | CASSTGGERQNEQFF | TGTGCCAGTAGTACCGGGGGGGAACGGCAAAATGAGCAGTTCTTC
TRBJ1-1 | - | 12 | - | TRBV2 | CASSTDLLEAFF | TGTGCCAGCAGTACCGACTTACTTGAAGCTTTCTTT
TRBJ1-5 | - | 12 | - | TRBV28 | CASMVANQPQHF | TGTGCCAGCATGGTGGCAAATCAGCCCCAGCATTTT
TRBJ2-5 | - | 13 | - | TRBV19 | CASSLQDQETQYF | TGTGCCAGTAGTCTTCAGGATCAAGAGACCCAGTACTTC
TRBJ2-7 | TRBD2 | 17 | once | TRBV7-2 | CASNILSSGRAQDEQYF | TGTGCCAGCAACATTCTTTCTAGCGGGAGGGCCCAAGACGAGCAGTACTTC
TRBJ2-2 | - | 13 | - | TRBV25-1 | CASREQNTGELFF | TGTGCCAGCAGGGAACAGAACACCGGGGAGCTGTTTTTT
TRBJ2-3 | - | 14 | - | TRBV30 | CAWSFGQLTDTQYF | TGTGCCTGGAGTTTTGGACAGCTCACAGATACGCAGTATTTT
TRBJ2-2 | TRBD2 | 15 | - | TRBV20-1 | CSAGGEGSATGELFF | TGCAGTGCTGGTGGGGAGGGATCGGCCACCGGGGAGCTGTTTTTT
TRBJ1-2 | - | 13 | once | TRBV28 | CASSSDSGGGYTF | TGTGCCAGCAGTTCGGACAGTGGCGGAGGCTACACCTTC
TRBJ2-2 | - | 15 | - | TRBV2 | CASSEQGRGAGELFF | TGTGCCAGCAGTGAACAGGGTCGAGGCGCCGGGGAGCTGTTTTTT
TRBJ2-5 | TRBD1 | 14 | - | TRBV5-1 | CASSLAGGTETQYF | TGCGCCAGCAGCTTGGCAGGGGGCACAGAGACCCAGTACTTC
TRBJ1-1 | - | 12 | - | TRBV12-1 | CASSCKQGKAFF | TGTGCCAGCAGCTGTAAACAGGGGAAAGCTTTCTTT
TRBJ1-2 | TRBD1 | 15 | - | TRBV24-1 | CATSEPGQGGYGYTF | TGTGCCACCAGTGAGCCGGGACAGGGGGGCTATGGCTACACCTTC
TRBJ2-3 | TRBD1 | 16 | - | TRBV5-1 | CASSRWTGTSTDTQYF | TGCGCCAGCAGCCGCTGGACAGGAACTAGCACAGATACGCAGTATTTT
TRBJ1-5 | - | 15 | - | TRBV28 | CASSFQGGGSQPQHF | TGTGCCAGCAGTTTTCAAGGCGGTGGAAGTCAGCCCCAGCATTTT
TRBJ2-1 | - | 15 | - | TRBV6-5 | CASSYRAGSYNEQFF | TGTGCCAGCAGTTATCGGGCGGGTAGCTACAATGAGCAGTTCTTC
TRBJ1-1 | TRBD1 | 15 | - | TRBV19 | CATRRDGTVATEAFF | TGTGCCACCAGACGGGACGGGACAGTGGCCACTGAAGCTTTCTTT
TRBJ2-3 | TRBD1 | 14 | - | TRBV5-1 | CASSLRQGPDTQYF | TGCGCCAGCAGCTTACGACAGGGCCCAGATACGCAGTATTTT
TRBJ2-7 | TRBD2 | 15 | - | TRBV5-1 | CASSIRTSGTYEQYF | TGCGCCAGCAGCATCCGGACTAGCGGAACCTACGAGCAGTACTTC
TRBJ2-1 | - | 9 | many | TRBV20-1 | CSVTDSKFF | TGCAGTGTCACCGACTCCAAGTTCTTC
TRBJ2-2 | TRBD1 | 15 | once | TRBV5-1 | CASSSRTGATGELFF | TGCGCCAGCAGCTCGAGGACAGGGGCCACCGGGGAGCTGTTTTTT
TRBJ2-1 | - | 16 | once | TRBV5-1 | CASSLAGGSSYNEQFF | TGCGCCAGCAGCTTGGCCGGAGGAAGCTCCTACAATGAGCAGTTCTTC
TRBJ1-4 | TRBD1 | 18 | - | TRBV19 | CASSPVRLSGGSNEKLFF | TGTGCCAGTAGTCCAGTGCGACTATCAGGGGGATCCAATGAAAAACTGTTTTTT
TRBJ1-3 | TRBD1 | 18 | - | TRBV5-1 | CASSSVPGQAISGNTIYF | TGCGCCAGCAGCTCTGTTCCGGGACAGGCGATCTCTGGAAACACCATATATTTT
TRBJ2-7 | - | 11 | once | TRBV28 | CASSSAYEQYF | TGTGCCAGCAGTTCAGCCTACGAGCAGTACTTC
TRBJ2-2 | - | 13 | few | TRBV29-1 | CSVEKGVTGELFF | TGCAGCGTTGAAAAGGGGGTTACCGGGGAGCTGTTTTTT
TRBJ1-5 | - | 13 | - | TRBV3-1/TRBV3-2 | CASSQGGDQPQHF | TGTGCCAGCAGCCAGGGGGGGGATCAGCCCCAGCATTTT
TRBJ2-5 | - | 14 | - | TRBV2 | CASSERSSQETQYF | TGTGCCAGCAGTGAACGGTCATCTCAAGAGACCCAGTACTTC
TRBJ2-5 | - | 18 | - | TRBV28 | CASSFPRAYEIQQETQYF | TGTGCCAGCAGTTTCCCCCGCGCGTACGAGATTCAACAAGAGACCCAGTACTTC
TRBJ2-1 | - | 12 | few | TRBV12-3/TRBV12-4 | CASSRTGNEQFF | TGTGCCAGCAGTCGGACTGGAAATGAGCAGTTCTTC
TRBJ2-2 | - | 15 | - | TRBV11-3 | CASSPRGANTGELFF | TGTGCCAGCAGCCCCAGGGGGGCGAACACCGGGGAGCTGTTTTTT
TRBJ2-7 | - | 17 | - | TRBV5-4 | CASSLPPIAGSSYEQYF | TGTGCCAGCAGTCTTCCCCCAATAGCCGGGAGCTCCTACGAGCAGTACTTC
TRBJ1-2 | - | 15 | - | TRBV7-2 | CASRTRNQRNYGYTF | TGTGCCAGCAGAACCCGAAATCAGAGGAACTATGGCTACACCTTC
TRBJ1-3 | TRBD1 | 15 | - | TRBV18 | CASSQGQVEGNTIYF | TGTGCCAGCTCCCAAGGACAGGTCGAGGGAAACACCATATATTTT
TRBJ2-2 | TRBD1 | 15 | once | TRBV10-3 | CAIRGTGQNAGELFF | TGTGCCATCAGGGGGACAGGGCAGAACGCCGGGGAGCTGTTTTTT
TRBJ1-2 | - | 10 | - | TRBV20-1 | CSGGLYGYTF | TGCAGTGGCGGCCTCTATGGCTACACCTTC
TRBJ2-5 | - | 14 | few | TRBV6-5 | CASSYRGSGETQYF | TGTGCCAGCAGTTACAGGGGTTCGGGCGAGACCCAGTACTTC
TRBJ2-4 | - | 14 | - | TRBV7-3 | CASSYLSGGNIQYF | TGTGCCAGCAGCTACTTGTCCGGGGGAAACATTCAGTACTTC
TRBJ1-2 | - | 14 | - | TRBV6-5 | CASTRGVPSDGYTF | TGTGCCAGCACTCGGGGGGTTCCCTCTGATGGCTACACCTTC
TRBJ1-1 | - | 14 | - | TRBV3-1/TRBV3-2 | CASSIVPEGTEAFF | TGTGCCAGCAGTATCGTTCCGGAGGGCACTGAAGCTTTCTTT
TRBJ1-2 | - | 16 | - | TRBV6-5 | CASSYRTSPGLYGYTF | TGTGCCAGCAGTTACAGAACCTCTCCGGGACTCTATGGCTACACCTTC
TRBJ2-1 | - | 13 | - | TRBV29-1 | CSVVLDRNNEQFF | TGCAGCGTGGTCCTCGACAGAAACAATGAGCAGTTCTTC
TRBJ2-7 | - | 15 | - | TRBV5-1 | CASSSQGGPSYEQYF | TGCGCCAGCAGCTCGCAGGGGGGTCCCTCCTACGAGCAGTACTTC